The T cell receptor (beta chain) described here comes from a study of blood T cell repertoires in COVID-19. Study-wide context: COVID-19 samples collected from the United States, Italy and Spain covered acute and convalescent phases. T cells, B-cell-depleted T cells, or PBMCs provided the cDNA or gDNA that served as material.

This clone was counted a single time. CDR1 and CDR2 from the germline V gene are SNHLY and FYNNEI. The CDR3 totals 15 residues. The V and J ends lost 4 bases and 7 bases, in that order; junction bases with no gene match: 9. Profiling relied on immunoSEQ multiplex PCR, and the TCRdb table lists in-frame clones only, not all of them. The sample includes about 390,000 clones, about 90% seen only once; the top ten take about 2.5%. Sequencing was carried out using peripheral blood. The chain joins TRBV2 to TRBJ2-1, with 8 bases fitting TRBD2. The receptor was isolated from a woman aged 60-70 years with COVID-19, enrolled during active disease. CDR3 nucleotide sequence: TGTGCCAGCAGTGGATCCAGCGGGGGTCCAAATGAGCAGTTCTTC. It codes for CASSGSSGGPNEQFF.